This is a list of T cell receptor beta chains from one sample in a study of blood T cell repertoires in COVID-19. Assay used: immunoSEQ multiplex PCR; TCRdb lists only in-frame clones, some missing. The profile shows fewer than 300,000 clones, around nine tenths of them singletons. Sequenced sample: peripheral blood. The source is a middle-aged man who had recovered from COVID-19. CDR3s include the opening cysteine and the closing phenylalanine or tryptophan. A D gene is named only where the DNA matches it firmly. A clone size is listed for some rows: how often the clone was seen (once, few, many), or a class if it is expanded.

clone_size	cdr3_length	d_call	v_call	j_call	cdr3_nt	cdr3_aa
few	14	-	TRBV6-5	TRBJ1-1	TGTGCCAGCAGTACCCCCCAAGGGGTAGGGGAAGCTTTCTTT	CASSTPQGVGEAFF
once	14	TRBD1	TRBV18	TRBJ1-5	TGTGCCAGCTCAGGACAGGGTTCCAATCAGCCCCAGCATTTT	CASSGQGSNQPQHF
-	15	TRBD2	TRBV9	TRBJ2-3	TGTGCCAGCAGCGGGGGGCGGGAGGGCCCCTATACGCAGTATTTT	CASSGGREGPYTQYF
-	14	-	TRBV3-1/TRBV3-2	TRBJ2-4	TGTGCCAGCAGCCAACAGGGAATGGGAAACATTCAGTACTTC	CASSQQGMGNIQYF
-	15	TRBD1	TRBV7-7	TRBJ1-4	TGTGCCAGCAGCTTAGGGGACAGACCAGGGGAAAAACTGTTTTTT	CASSLGDRPGEKLFF
-	15	TRBD1	TRBV6-5	TRBJ1-6	TGTGCCAGCAGTTTCGGACAGGGACGAGTTTCACCCCTCCACTTT	CASSFGQGRVSPLHF
once	15	-	TRBV6-4	TRBJ2-2	TGTGCCAGCGCCCAGAGACTCGCGAACACCGGGGAGCTGTTTTTT	CASAQRLANTGELFF
-	16	-	TRBV6-6	TRBJ1-4	TGTGCCAGCAGTGCTGACAGACTGGCAACTAATGAAAAACTGTTTTTT	CASSADRLATNEKLFF
-	20	TRBD1	TRBV18	TRBJ2-6	TGTGCCAGCTCACCGCGCTCGACAGGGGGCCGCCTGACTGGGGCCAACGTCCTGACTTTC	CASSPRSTGGRLTGANVLTF
-	15	TRBD2	TRBV13	TRBJ2-1	TGTGCCAGCAGCTCCGGGACTAGTGTCCACAATGAGCAGTTCTTC	CASSSGTSVHNEQFF
-	12	-	TRBV19	TRBJ1-2	TGTGCCAGTAGACGGGGGGCGCGGGGCTACACCTTC	CASRRGARGYTF
once	11	TRBD2	TRBV20-1	TRBJ2-3	TGCAGTGCTATTGGACTAGGCTTTGGGTATTTT	CSAIGLGFGYF
-	17	TRBD1	TRBV15	TRBJ2-3	TGTGCCACCAGCAGAGCAGGCGACAGGGCTGTCACAGATACGCAGTATTTT	CATSRAGDRAVTDTQYF
-	12	-	TRBV5-4	TRBJ1-3	TGTGCCAGCAGCTCTTTCGGAAACACCATATATTTT	CASSSFGNTIYF
-	14	TRBD1	TRBV7-2	TRBJ2-7	TGTGCCAGCAGCAAACAGGGGGTGATCTACGAGCAGTACTTC	CASSKQGVIYEQYF
-	12	-	TRBV5-5	TRBJ2-7	TGTGCCAGCAGCTTCGGAGTCTACGAGCAGTACTTC	CASSFGVYEQYF
-	16	TRBD2	TRBV5-1	TRBJ2-1	TGCGCCAGCAGCCCTCAACTAGCGGGGACCTACAATGAGCAGTTCTTC	CASSPQLAGTYNEQFF
-	13	TRBD2	TRBV27	TRBJ2-2	TGTGCCACTGGGGGGGTCAGGTCCGGGGAGCTGTTTTTT	CATGGVRSGELFF
-	17	TRBD1	TRBV7-9	TRBJ2-2	TGTGCCAGCAGCTCCCTCAAGACAGGGATGAACACCGGGGAGCTGTTTTTT	CASSSLKTGMNTGELFF
-	13	-	TRBV9	TRBJ1-5	TGTGCCAGCAGCGAGCAGGGCGATCAGCCCCAGCATTTT	CASSEQGDQPQHF
-	16	-	TRBV28	TRBJ1-5	TGTGCCAGCAGCACGGGCAGCGGGTATAGCAATCAGCCCCAGCATTTT	CASSTGSGYSNQPQHF
-	20	TRBD2	TRBV5-1	TRBJ2-1	TGCGCCAGCAGCTTCGGTGCTGGGACTAGCGGGAGGGGCTCCTACAATGAGCAGTTCTTC	CASSFGAGTSGRGSYNEQFF
once	16	-	TRBV18	TRBJ2-3	TGTGCCAGCTCACCATTGCCCAGAACAAACACAGATACGCAGTATTTT	CASSPLPRTNTDTQYF
-	16	-	TRBV14	TRBJ2-5	TGTGCCAGCAGCCCAGCAAGGACCGGGAGTCGAGAGACCCAGTACTTC	CASSPARTGSRETQYF
-	16	TRBD1	TRBV3-1/TRBV3-2	TRBJ2-7	TGTGCCAGCAGCCAACACGGACAGGGGAGCTCCTACGAGCAGTACTTC	CASSQHGQGSSYEQYF
-	18	TRBD2	TRBV7-6	TRBJ2-7	TGTGCCAGCAGCTCCAAGTTAGCGGGGAGTCCGAGCTCCTACGAGCAGTACTTC	CASSSKLAGSPSSYEQYF
-	13	-	TRBV7-6	TRBJ2-7	TGTGCCAGCAGCTCCCCCCCGGGAGACGAGCAGTACTTC	CASSSPPGDEQYF
once	16	TRBD1	TRBV13	TRBJ2-5	TGTGCCAGCAGCTACCCTCGGACAGGGGGCAGAGAGACCCAGTACTTC	CASSYPRTGGRETQYF
-	15	TRBD1	TRBV19	TRBJ1-6	TGTGCCAGTAGTTTTCGACGGACAGGAGATTCACCCCTCCACTTT	CASSFRRTGDSPLHF
-	14	-	TRBV10-3	TRBJ2-7	TGTGCCATCAGGCTATCGACGGGGACTGACGAGCAGTACTTC	CAIRLSTGTDEQYF
-	14	TRBD2	TRBV5-5	TRBJ2-1	TGTGCCAGCAGCTTGCGGGGGGGCCGCGATGAGCAGTTCTTC	CASSLRGGRDEQFF